What follows is one TCR beta chain and its context. The antigen is not known. Germline V CDR1 and CDR2: WNHNN, SYGVQD (reference sequence). The CDR3 runs 15 residues. Trimming pared 5 bases from V and 1 base from J, leaving 11 bases between. Healthy people donating bone marrow made up the donors. The data are from a study of cytomegalovirus exposure and HLA in healthy donors. Study-wide results and caveats: Serostatus for CMV was the only available immune exposure information. A later analysis showed HLA-associated TCR beta chains outstripping equally common others in clonal expansion.

The PCR had 60 Vbeta and 13 Jbeta primers. The assay was immunoSEQ multiplex PCR, and TCRdb's table has in-frame clones only and misses some. The sample has about 140,000 clones; 70% to 90% are singletons. The TCR originated in a man over 45 in good health and CMV-seronegative. The chain is built from TRBV10-1 and TRBJ2-2, with a possible D match to TRBD1 (6 bases). The sequenced sample consisted of PBMCs. The CDR3 coding sequence is TGCGCCAGCAGTCAGGGGCAGGGGAACACCGGGGAGCTGTTTTTT. It codes for CASSQGQGNTGELFF.